This T cell receptor (beta chain) was identified in a study of T cell responses to AZD1222 COVID-19 vaccine. Whole-study results and caveats: Elevations in Spike-specific TCR breadth and depth followed administration of two AZD1222 doses. Without day 14 samples, only post-peak T cell repertoires were studied. Only a handful of individuals given AZD1222 were seropositive at baseline.

Clones were read by immunoSEQ multiplex PCR, and TCRdb kept only the in-frame ones, dropping some. The profile shows more than 70,000 clones, 70% to 90% of them singletons. Trimming left V 5 bases short and J 2 bases short, with 8 bases between. Germline V CDR1 and CDR2: SGHRS, YFSETQ. CDR3 length: 12 amino acids. Of note for this clone: Its antigen is not known.

The chain uses TRBV5-1 and TRBJ2-7; D remains ambiguous. The sequencing used peripheral blood, collected 28 days after the second AZD1222 dose. The TCR sequence derives from an adult who received the AZD1222 COVID-19 vaccine. The CDR3 sequence: CASREGAYEQYF. For the CDR3, the DNA is TGCGCCAGCAGGGAAGGTGCCTACGAGCAGTACTTC.